A single sample is the source of the 19 T cell receptor beta chains below, sequenced in a study of PD-1 blockade in classical Hodgkin lymphoma. Generated by immunoSEQ multiplex PCR, the TCRdb table keeps only in-frame clones and is missing some. The sample has roughly 100,000 clones; 78% are singletons. Time point given: cycle 4 day 1 (C4D1), after 6 weeks of nivolumab. All the patients suffered relapse after autologous stem cell transplantation, and brentuximab vedotin exposure differed. The input for sequencing was peripheral blood mononuclear cells (PBMCs), taken before the fourth cycle of nivolumab. These receptors originate from a human donor with classical Hodgkin lymphoma.

J is TRBJ1-1 and V is TRBV18; D not certain. Between the trimmed V and J ends, which lost 2 bases and 1 base, there was a span of 8 bases. The germline V gene encodes CDR1 KGHSH and CDR2 LQKENI. This CDR3 is built from 14 residues. The CDR3 DNA reads TGTGCCAGCTCACCAGGGTTTGAGAACACTGAAGCTTTCTTT. Residues: CASSPGFENTEAFF.

V is TRBV7-2 and J is TRBJ2-7; TRBD2 matches 14 bases. Germline V CDR1 and CDR2: SGHTA, FQGNSA. With 3 bases clipped from V and 7 bases from J, the junction kept 5 bases outside the gene matches. This CDR3 spans 15 amino acids. CDR3 nucleotide sequence: TGTGCCAGCAGCTTCCTGGGACTAGCGGGAGAAGAGCAGTACTTC. It specifies CASSFLGLAGEEQYF.

CDR3 DNA: TGTGCCACCAGCGGCTGGACTAGCGGTGAGACCCAGTACTTC. Translation gives CATSGWTSGETQYF. The genes are TRBV15 and TRBJ2-5, with TRBD2 matching over 10 bases. Germline V gene sequence: CDR1 LNHNV, CDR2 YYDKDF (reference sequence). This CDR3 is 14 amino acids long. V dropped 5 bases and J dropped 5; count of bases not matched to a gene: 5.

This clone was picked up a small number of times. For the CDR3, the DNA is TGTGCCAGCAGTTCCGGACTAGACCAAGAGACCCAGTACTTC. It encodes CASSSGLDQETQYF. V usage is TRBV6-6 and J usage is TRBJ2-5; TRBD2 matches at 7 bases. Per germline, CDR1 MNHNY and CDR2 SVGAGI (reference sequence). V shed 4 bases, J shed 0 bases, and the junction held 2 bases outside the gene matches. The CDR3 runs 14 residues.

This chain joins TRBV28 and TRBJ1-1; TRBD1 might be the D (5 bases). CDR3 length equals 14 residues. Per germline, CDR1 MDHEN and CDR2 SYDVKM. V was cut by 6 bases and J by 2 bases, with 13 bases left in between. DNA of the CDR3: TGTGCCAGCAGCAGGGAGGGGATTAACACTGAAGCTTTCTTT. It is translated as CASSREGINTEAFF. Using reference TRBV28 and TRBJ1-1 for the parts outside the CDR3, the full variable domain is DVKVTQSSRYLVKRTGEKVFLECVQDMDHENMFWYRQDPGLGLRLIYFSYDVKMKEKGDIPEGYSVSREKKERFSLILESASTNQTSMYLCASSREGINTEAFFGQGTRLTVV.

CDR3 region: CASSPLATPGDYGYTF. Here the CDR3 DNA reads TGTGCCAGCTCACCTCTAGCGACACCCGGGGACTATGGCTACACCTTC. The rearrangement joins TRBV18 to TRBJ1-2; D unresolved. Trimming removed 3 bases from V and 3 bases from J, with 17 bases in between. CDR1 is KGHSH and CDR2 is LQKENI in the germline V gene. The CDR3 runs 16 residues.

The rearrangement joins TRBV5-4 to TRBJ2-7; D perhaps matches TRBD2 (6 bases). Per the germline V gene, CDR1 is SGHNT and CDR2 is YYREEE (reference sequence). Trimming removed 2 bases at V and 5 bases at J, with 14 bases between. This CDR3 has 14 residues. The CDR3 is CASSLRGVRHEQYF. The CDR3 region has the DNA TGTGCCAGCAGCTTACGCGGGGTCCGACACGAGCAGTACTTC.

V is TRBV6-5 and J is TRBJ2-7; 7 nucleotides align to TRBD1. This CDR3 has 12 residues. The V and J ends lost 7 bases and 3 bases, in that order; junction bases with no gene match: 3. Germline-derived CDR1 and CDR2 are MNHEY and SVGAGI. The CDR3: CASKGTDYEQYF. The CDR3, as DNA: TGTGCCAGCAAAGGGACAGACTACGAGCAGTACTTC.

This chain uses TRBV19 with TRBJ1-5; the D is unclear. V lost 1 base and J lost 6, with 7 bases in between. The germline gives CDR1 LNHDA, CDR2 SQIVND (reference sequence). The CDR3 loop spans 13 amino acids. CDR3 amino acids: CASSIGEGQPQHF. The CDR3 DNA reads as TGTGCCAGTAGTATAGGGGAGGGTCAGCCCCAGCATTTT. The full variable domain, in which reference TRBV19 and TRBJ1-5 provide the parts outside the CDR3, is DGGITQSPKYLFRKEGQNVTLSCEQNLNHDAMYWYRQDPGQGLRLIYYSQIVNDFQKGDIAEGYSVSREKKESFPLTVTSAQKNPTAFYLCASSIGEGQPQHFGDGTRLSIL.

The genes are TRBV14 and TRBJ1-1; D ambiguous. The ends were cut back, 0 bases at V and 1 base at J, with 9 bases in the middle. This CDR3 comprises 15 residues. Germline CDR1 reads SGHDN; CDR2 reads FVKESK. The CDR3 DNA sequence: TGTGCCAGCAGCCAAGATATTGCGGGGAACACTGAAGCTTTCTTT. Translated: CASSQDIAGNTEAFF. Combining the CDR3 with reference TRBV14 and TRBJ1-1 gives the whole variable domain EAGVTQFPSHSVIEKGQTVTLRCDPISGHDNLYWYRRVMGKEIKFLLHFVKESKQDESGMPNNRFLAERTGGTYSTLKVQPAELEDSGVYFCASSQDIAGNTEAFFGQGTRLTVV.

The genes are TRBV6-5 and TRBJ1-4; D is unresolved. V shed 6 bases and J shed 2 bases, with 10 bases lying between them. CDR3 length: 14 residues. Germline assignment: CDR1 MNHEY and CDR2 SVGAGI. CDR3 protein: CASSIGGTNEKLFF. In nucleotides, the CDR3 is TGTGCCAGCAGCATCGGAGGTACTAATGAAAAACTGTTTTTT.

The chain carries TRBV7-3 and TRBJ1-4; D is uncertain. Trimming shortened V by 1 base and J by 7 bases, and 7 bases separated the two germline ends. In germline, CDR1 is SGHTA, CDR2 FQGTGA. The CDR3 extends over 13 amino acids. Here the CDR3 reads CASSLMAGEKLFF. CDR3 sequence (DNA): TGTGCCAGCAGCTTAATGGCGGGTGAAAAACTGTTTTTT.

This chain uses TRBV5-1 with TRBJ2-5; no clear D gene. Germline assignment: CDR1 SGHRS and CDR2 YFSETQ. The CDR3 is 13 amino acids. V was shortened by 2 bases and J by 7 bases, with 12 bases between the two germline ends. The CDR3 DNA follows: TGCGCCAGCAGCTTTCAGGTCCGCGGGACCCAGTACTTC. This gives the protein CASSFQVRGTQYF.

This sequence joins TRBV18 and TRBJ1-2; D is possibly TRBD1 (5 bases). Germline assignment: CDR1 KGHSH and CDR2 LQKENI. The V end was cut by 6 bases, the J end by 0 bases, with 14 bases between. This CDR3 spans 15 amino acids. The CDR3 DNA sequence: TGTGCCAGCTCGGCGACAGAAACTTCTAACTATGGCTACACCTTC. Protein sequence: CASSATETSNYGYTF.

The chain links TRBV7-6 to TRBJ2-1; no reliable D call. Per germline, CDR1 SGHVS and CDR2 FNYEAQ. This CDR3 is 16 amino acids long. The V and J ends lost 3 bases and 0 bases respectively, with 12 bases between them. The CDR3 loop reads CASSFYTELSYNEQFF. In DNA form, the CDR3 reads TGTGCCAGCAGCTTTTACACGGAGCTCTCCTACAATGAGCAGTTCTTC.

This clone was picked up a small number of times. CDR3 nucleotides: TGTGCCAGCAGTGTCTGGAACACCGGGGAGCTGTTTTTT. It is translated as CASSVWNTGELFF. This chain uses TRBV25-1 with TRBJ2-2; D not certain. The germline V gene encodes CDR1 MGHDK and CDR2 SYGVNS. V was pared by 4 bases and J by 1 base, with 4 bases between. The CDR3 runs 13 residues. The variable domain in full, with the rest retrieved from reference TRBV25-1 and TRBJ2-2, is EADIYQTPRYLVIGTGKKITLECSQTMGHDKMYWYQQDPGMELHLIHYSYGVNSTEKGDLSSESTVSRIRTEHFPLTLESARPSHTSQYLCASSVWNTGELFFGEGSRLTVL.

This chain uses TRBV6-5 with TRBJ2-7, with 8 bases fitting TRBD2. V lost 2 bases to trimming and J lost 10 bases; unmatched junction nucleotides: 13. The CDR3 is 15 amino acids. Germline V CDR1 and CDR2: MNHEY, SVGAGI. The CDR3 protein is CASSYDGGVVGEQYF. The CDR3 region has the DNA TGTGCCAGCAGTTACGACGGGGGGGTCGTGGGTGAACAGTACTTC.

The chain combines TRBV5-6 with TRBJ2-7; possibly TRBD2 for D (5 bases). The V gene's germline CDR1 is SGHDT and CDR2 YYEEEE. The V end was cut by 7 bases, the J end by 3 bases, with 23 bases between. The CDR3 totals 16 residues. The CDR3 coding sequence is TGTGCCAGCTTGAGCAGGTGGGAGCTATCCATCTACGAGCAGTACTTC. Residues: CASLSRWELSIYEQYF. Full variable domain (remainder filled in from reference TRBV5-6 and TRBJ2-7): DAGVTQSPTHLIKTRGQQVTLRCSPKSGHDTVSWYQQALGQGPQFIFQYYEEEERQRGNFPDRFSGHQFPNYSSELNVNALLLGDSALYLCASLSRWELSIYEQYFGPGTRLTVT.

This clone was observed a few times. The DNA of the CDR3 is TGTGCCAGCAGTTTAGGGGAAAACATTCAGTACTTC. It is translated as CASSLGENIQYF. This sequence joins TRBV25-1 and TRBJ2-4; possibly TRBD1 for D (5 bases). The germline V and J ends were trimmed by 5 bases and 5 bases, with 7 bases remaining between them. CDR3 size: 12 residues. CDR1 and CDR2 from the germline V gene are MGHDK and SYGVNS. The entire variable domain, with the rest obtained from reference TRBV25-1 and TRBJ2-4, is as follows: EADIYQTPRYLVIGTGKKITLECSQTMGHDKMYWYQQDPGMELHLIHYSYGVNSTEKGDLSSESTVSRIRTEHFPLTLESARPSHTSQYLCASSLGENIQYFGAGTRLSVL.